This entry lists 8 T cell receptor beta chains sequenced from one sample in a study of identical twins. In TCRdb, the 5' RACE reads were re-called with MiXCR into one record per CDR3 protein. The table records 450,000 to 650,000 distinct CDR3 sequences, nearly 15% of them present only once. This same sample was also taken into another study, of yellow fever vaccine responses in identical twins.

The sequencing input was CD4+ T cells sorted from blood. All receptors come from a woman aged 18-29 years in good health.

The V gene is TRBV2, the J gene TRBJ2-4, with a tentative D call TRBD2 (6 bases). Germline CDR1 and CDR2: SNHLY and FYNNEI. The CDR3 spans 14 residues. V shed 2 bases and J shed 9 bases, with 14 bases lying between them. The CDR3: CASSEQEGKVIQYF. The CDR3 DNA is TGTGCCAGCAGTGAACAGGAGGGGAAGGTCATTCAGTACTTC.

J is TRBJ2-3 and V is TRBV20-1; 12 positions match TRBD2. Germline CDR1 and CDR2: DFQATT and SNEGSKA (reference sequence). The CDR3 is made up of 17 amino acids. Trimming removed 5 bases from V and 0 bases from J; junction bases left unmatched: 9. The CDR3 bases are TGCAGTGCTGCCGGACTAGCGGGAAAGCTTAGCACAGATACGCAGTATTTT. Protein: CSAAGLAGKLSTDTQYF.

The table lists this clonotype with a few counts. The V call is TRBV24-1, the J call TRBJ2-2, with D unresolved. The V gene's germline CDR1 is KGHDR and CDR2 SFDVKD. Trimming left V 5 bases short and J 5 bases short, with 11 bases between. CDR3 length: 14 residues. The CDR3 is CATSALGFTGELFF. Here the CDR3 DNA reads TGTGCCACCAGTGCTCTGGGGTTTACCGGGGAGCTGTTTTTT.

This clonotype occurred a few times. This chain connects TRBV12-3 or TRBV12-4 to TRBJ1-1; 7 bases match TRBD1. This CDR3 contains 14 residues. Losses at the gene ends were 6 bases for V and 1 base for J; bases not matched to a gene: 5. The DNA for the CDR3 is TGTGCCAGCAGGGCAAACAGGGGGAACACTGAAGCTTTCTTT. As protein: CASRANRGNTEAFF.

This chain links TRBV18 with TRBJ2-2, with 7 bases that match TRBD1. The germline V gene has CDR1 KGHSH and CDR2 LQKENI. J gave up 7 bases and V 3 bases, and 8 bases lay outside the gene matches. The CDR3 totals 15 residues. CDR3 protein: CASSPPTGTDGELFF. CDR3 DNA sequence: TGTGCCAGCTCACCCCCGACAGGGACAGACGGGGAGCTGTTTTTT.

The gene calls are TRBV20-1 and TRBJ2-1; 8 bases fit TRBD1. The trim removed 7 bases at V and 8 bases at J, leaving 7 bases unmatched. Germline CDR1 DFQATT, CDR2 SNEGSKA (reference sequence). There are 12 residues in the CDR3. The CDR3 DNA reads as TGCAGTGTCCCGACAGGGGTAGATGAGCAGTTCTTC. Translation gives CSVPTGVDEQFF.

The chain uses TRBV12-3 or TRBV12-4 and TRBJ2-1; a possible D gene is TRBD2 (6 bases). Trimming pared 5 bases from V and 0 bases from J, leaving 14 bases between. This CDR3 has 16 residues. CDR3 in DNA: TGTGCCAGCAGTCGGGGACTCATCAGCTCCTACAATGAGCAGTTCTTC. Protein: CASSRGLISSYNEQFF.

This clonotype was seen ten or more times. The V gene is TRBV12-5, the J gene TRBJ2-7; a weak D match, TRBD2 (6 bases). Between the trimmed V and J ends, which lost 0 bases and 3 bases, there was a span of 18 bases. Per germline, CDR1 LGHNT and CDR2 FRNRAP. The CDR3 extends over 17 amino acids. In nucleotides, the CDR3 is TGTGCTAGTGGTTTGGTATCGTTTCCCCAGGGAGGCTACGAGCAGTACTTC. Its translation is CASGLVSFPQGGYEQYF. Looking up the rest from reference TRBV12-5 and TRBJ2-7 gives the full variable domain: DARVTQTPRHKVTEMGQEVTMRCQPILGHNTVFWYRQTMMQGLELLAYFRNRAPLDDSGMPKDRFSAEMPDATLATLKIQPSEPRDSAVYFCASGLVSFPQGGYEQYFGPGTRLTVT.